This TCR beta chain comes out of a study of T-cell reconstitution after alpha-beta-depleted transplantation in children. The CDR3 loop spans 15 amino acids. The ends were cut back, 3 bases at V and 6 bases at J, with 14 bases in the middle. The germline gives CDR1 MGHRA, CDR2 YSYEKL. The TCRbeta library incorporated unique molecular identifiers. TCRdb used MiXCR to reprocess the PCR reads, holding one entry per CDR3 protein. The profile shows about 350,000 distinct CDR3 sequences, 13% of them singletons. The chain employs TRBV4-1 and TRBJ2-2; TRBD1 might be the D (6 bases). This clonotype was sampled from a human donor who donated a stem cell graft to a child with Fanconi anemia. The sequencing used PBMCs, collected from the stem cell graft. CDR3: CASSHPDRPPGELFF. CDR3 DNA sequence: TGCGCCAGCAGCCACCCAGACAGGCCCCCCGGGGAGCTGTTTTTT.